This T cell receptor beta chain originates from a study of T-cell memory formation after mild COVID-19 (dated by TCRdb to the early 2020s). In terms of the full investigation: TCR sequence clusters from the two donors were found to be largely donor specific. In a couple of donors, T-cell clones that expanded and contracted after mild COVID-19 were followed by sequencing TCRalpha and TCRbeta repertoires longitudinally. The cohort was made up of two young adult volunteers, one female and one male, who were previously healthy. What the study reported, not specific to this receptor: Some responding clones were detected in pre-infection memory, which suggested that pre-existing cross-reactive memory T cells had joined the SARS-CoV-2 response. Only two mild cases were covered by the study, and larger cohorts that include severe cases with pre-infection samples were considered necessary. From day 15 to 85, contracting clones showed balanced CD4/CD8 phenotypes, whereas a second wave of clones that expanded from day 15 to 37 leaned towards CD4+. The second-wave clones that peaked on day 37 were not confirmed to be SARS-CoV-2 specific. Contracting CD4+ clones turned up mainly in the CM and EM memory subsets, whereas EMRA was where CD8+ clones were enriched.

Ficoll-Paque density gradient centrifugation was the method used to isolate PBMCs. Reads for this sample came from an Illumina NovaSeq 6000. cDNA libraries for TCRalpha and TCRbeta were prepared by 5'RACE using constant-segment primers, with sample barcodes and unique molecular identifiers added. RNA was extracted from every sample with Trizol reagent. The libraries were amplified in two PCR steps, and the second step added a second sample barcode and Illumina TruSeq adapters. The libraries were sequenced on an Illumina NovaSeq using 2 x 150 bp paired-end reads. As for the authors' bioinformatics: The reads were demultiplexed and collapsed into UMI-guided consensus sequences using migec v1.2.7. Using mixcr v2.1.11, UMI consensuses were aligned to TRA and TRB V and J templates and then assembled into clonotypes. Clonotypes were classified as expanded or contracted when called significant by both edgeR and NoisET, with noise models trained on biological replicates. For edgeR calls, the thresholds were a false discovery rate-adjusted p below 0.01 and a log2 fold-change of 1. PCA with hierarchical clustering of max-normalized trajectories of the 1000 most abundant clonotypes was used as exploratory dynamics analysis. Separately sequenced CD4+ and CD8+ repertoires were used to assign the CD4 or CD8 phenotype of responding clones. TCRdb reanalyzed the raw reads on its own, using fastp at Q25 for trimming and MiXCR for clone calling, and kept in-frame beta chains. Each entry is one CDR3 protein sequence, shown with its most common DNA and genes. The V and J calls, along with clone size, are taken from TCRdb and not from the paper's own processing. Here the sample has a few hundred thousand distinct CDR3 sequences; roughly 23% occur a single time. Of the sample, around 13% is held by the ten largest clones.

Regarding this clonotype: No cognate antigen has been identified for it. A read error is possible here, since a much larger clone lies one base away.

Inclusive of the bounding cysteine and phenylalanine, the CDR3 is 12 residues long. Only the CDR3 DNA is retained, 36 bases long and in frame from the first base. Ends trimmed: V by 6 bases, J by 5 bases; bases unmatched to a gene: 1. The germline V gene supplies CDR1 SGHTA and CDR2 FQGNSA. The sequence was obtained from an adult woman who had mild COVID-19 (a few samples of this study predate the infection). The sample titles of this study are shuffled in the database, so cell type and time point are left out; the donor was told from shared clones. Sequencing was carried out using PBMCs or a T cell subset sorted from them (not recorded which). The V and J genes are TRBV7-2 and TRBJ2-7, and 10 junction bases match TRBD1. The CDR3 has the sequence CASRGTGDEQYF. The nucleotide sequence reads TGTGCCAGCAGGGGGACAGGGGACGAGCAGTACTTC.